The 26 T cell receptor beta chains given below trace back to one sample, sequenced in a study of blood T cell repertoires in COVID-19. Generated by immunoSEQ multiplex PCR, the TCRdb table keeps only in-frame clones and is missing some. Of over 70,000 clones in the sample, approximately 79% were seen once. The sample comprised peripheral blood. These receptors came from a man between 65 and 85 years old with active or convalescent COVID-19.

This clone has only a few counts. The chain joins TRBV2 to TRBJ1-5, with 7 bases fitting TRBD1. V shed 5 bases and J 5 bases; nucleotides not matched to a gene: 9. Per the germline V gene, CDR1 is SNHLY and CDR2 is FYNNEI. The CDR3 spans 15 residues. CDR3 amino acids: CASSPRGIRDQPQHF. In nucleotides, the CDR3 is TGTGCCAGCAGTCCCAGGGGGATTCGCGATCAGCCCCAGCATTTT.

The gene calls are TRBV27 and TRBJ1-3; D unresolved. CDR1 is MNHEY and CDR2 is SMNVEV in the germline V gene (reference sequence). Trimming stripped 8 bases from V and 0 bases from J, with 14 bases between. The CDR3 has 15 residues. The CDR3 spells CASSERMSSGNTIYF. The CDR3 DNA follows: TGTGCCAGCTCCGAGAGGATGAGCTCTGGAAACACCATATATTTT.

The CDR3 DNA is TGTGCCAGCAGTCCCAGGGGGCTAGCGGGGGACAATGAGCAGTTCTTC. Its protein product is CASSPRGLAGDNEQFF. The chain links TRBV27 to TRBJ2-1; 10 bases align to TRBD2. Per germline, CDR1 MNHEY and CDR2 SMNVEV (reference sequence). The V and J ends lost 5 bases and 5 bases, in that order; junction bases with no gene match: 9. CDR3 length equals 16 residues.

The chain uses TRBV19 and TRBJ2-5; 7 bases are shared with TRBD2. Germline V CDR1 and CDR2: LNHDA, SQIVND (reference sequence). This CDR3 is built from 14 residues. With 9 bases clipped from V and 7 bases from J, the junction kept 14 bases outside the gene matches. This CDR3 reads CASSSTGGEGTQYF. CDR3 coding DNA: TGTGCCAGCTCCTCGACCGGAGGGGAGGGGACCCAGTACTTC. Full variable domain (rest looked up from reference TRBV19 and TRBJ2-5): DGGITQSPKYLFRKEGQNVTLSCEQNLNHDAMYWYRQDPGQGLRLIYYSQIVNDFQKGDIAEGYSVSREKKESFPLTVTSAQKNPTAFYLCASSSTGGEGTQYFGPGTRLLVL.

This clone was detected a few times. V gene TRBV19 combines with J gene TRBJ2-2; TRBD2 matches 7 bases. Per germline, CDR1 LNHDA and CDR2 SQIVND (reference sequence). Germline trimming cut 6 bases from V and 2 bases from J; bases unmatched to any gene: 6. This CDR3 is 15 amino acids long. The CDR3 spells CASRRLAVNTGELFF. The CDR3 DNA reads as TGTGCCAGTAGAAGGCTAGCGGTAAACACCGGGGAGCTGTTTTTT.

The V call is TRBV5-4, the J call TRBJ2-4, with TRBD1 identical over 9 bases. There are 16 residues in the CDR3. The V gene's germline CDR1 is SGHNT and CDR2 YYREEE (reference sequence). V gave up 4 bases and J gave up 0 bases; unmatched junction bases: 5. The CDR3 DNA sequence: TGTGCCAGCAGCGACGGGACAGGGCTAGCCAAAAACATTCAGTACTTC. Translation gives CASSDGTGLAKNIQYF.

V is TRBV5-4 and J is TRBJ1-6; D perhaps matches TRBD1 (5 bases). V was clipped by 0 bases and J by 7 bases, with 11 bases between them. The CDR3 length is 15 residues. Germline CDR1 and CDR2: SGHNT and YYREEE (reference sequence). As DNA, the CDR3 is TGTGCCAGCAGCTTGGTCGGGGGAGGCAATTCACCCCTCCACTTT. Its translation: CASSLVGGGNSPLHF.

The chain couples TRBV5-1 to TRBJ2-7, with D unresolved. CDR1 is SGHRS and CDR2 is YFSETQ in the germline V gene. The CDR3 spans 14 residues. The V end was cut by 0 bases, the J end by 2 bases, with 9 bases between. In nucleotides, the CDR3 is TGCGCCAGCAGCTTGGGATCAGGTCCCTACGAGCAGTACTTC. Translated: CASSLGSGPYEQYF.

The chain carries TRBV7-9 and TRBJ2-1, with D maybe TRBD2 (6 bases). The CDR3 covers 14 residues. CDR1 and CDR2 from the germline V gene are SEHNR and FQNEAQ (reference sequence). V was shortened by 4 bases and J by 7 bases, with 14 bases between the two germline ends. The CDR3 coding sequence is TGTGCCAGCAGCTCCCCGGGACTGGGGAATGAGCAGTTCTTC. This sequence encodes CASSSPGLGNEQFF.

The table lists this clone with a count of one. One end of the junction does not line up with germline, which may come from a read error. The rearrangement uses TRBV7-3 and TRBJ2-1, with 9 nucleotides matching TRBD1. CDR3 length equals 11 residues. The germline CDR1 and CDR2 sequences are SGHTA and FQGTGA. The CDR3 loop reads CASGVRDRVVF. In DNA, the CDR3 is TGTGCCAGCGGAGTCCGGGACAGGGTTGTCTTC.

To note about this clone: Here the CDR3 omits its conserved ending phenylalanine or tryptophan, so a read error is the likely source. Because the CDR3's place on the DNA is in doubt, the DNA is left out and the CDR3 is given as listed by TCRdb. The chain combines TRBV21-1 with TRBJ2-7; TRBD2, the table's D call, lacks a check against the DNA. TRBV21-1 is a pseudogene locus. The CDR3 is 15 residues long, counting both termini. The CDR3 sequence is CASKRPQHGTLRALI.

The V call is TRBV5-4, the J call TRBJ2-2, with 7 positions matching TRBD1. The CDR3 runs 15 residues. Germline CDR1 and CDR2: SGHNT and YYREEE (reference sequence). V lost 4 bases and J lost 1; bases outside the gene matches: 4. The CDR3 DNA reads as TGTGCCAGCAGCAATGACAGGGTGAACACCGGGGAGCTGTTTTTT. It translates to CASSNDRVNTGELFF. The full variable domain, completed using reference TRBV5-4 and TRBJ2-2, is ETGVTQSPTHLIKTRGQQVTLRCSSQSGHNTVSWYQQALGQGPQFIFQYYREEENGRGNFPPRFSGLQFPNYSSELNVNALELDDSALYLCASSNDRVNTGELFFGEGSRLTVL.

In its sample, this clone was seen a few times. The V and J genes are TRBV11-3 and TRBJ2-5, with TRBD2 matching over 9 bases. The germline V gene encodes CDR1 SGHNT and CDR2 YENEEA. The CDR3 has 17 amino acids. The trim removed 3 bases at V and 2 bases at J, leaving 10 bases unmatched. The CDR3 reads CASSFHRASGVQETQYF. The CDR3 DNA reads as TGTGCCAGCAGCTTTCATAGGGCTAGCGGGGTACAAGAGACCCAGTACTTC.

The rearrangement uses TRBV6-5 and TRBJ2-2, with 11 bases matching TRBD2. Germline V gene data show CDR1 as MNHEY and CDR2 as SVGAGI. V trimming: 0 bases; J trimming: 6 bases; junction bases outside the gene matches: 3. CDR3 size: 16 residues. The CDR3 DNA sequence: TGTGCCAGCAGTTACTCTAGCGGGGGGGCCCCCGGGGAGCTGTTTTTT. Amino acids: CASSYSSGGAPGELFF.

The chain carries TRBV3-1 (or the pseudogene TRBV3-2) and TRBJ2-1; TRBD2 might be the D (6 bases). Germline V gene sequence: CDR1 LGHDT, CDR2 YNNKEL (reference sequence). This CDR3 has 14 residues. Deletions cut 3 bases from V and 4 bases from J, with 10 bases between. Written as DNA, the CDR3 is TGTGCCAGCAGCCAGGAGGGGAGGTACAATGAGCAGTTCTTC. Protein sequence: CASSQEGRYNEQFF.

This clone has a handful of counts. J is TRBJ2-7 and V is TRBV27, with TRBD1 matching over 10 bases. Germline-derived CDR1 and CDR2 are MNHEY and SMNVEV (reference sequence). V lost 5 bases and J lost 4; bases outside the gene matches: 8. CDR3 length: 15 residues. The CDR3 nucleotides read TGTGCCAGCAGTGGGGTTGGGACAGGGGAGTACGAGCAGTACTTC. Translated: CASSGVGTGEYEQYF.

In this sample, this clone turned up a few times. The rearrangement uses TRBV27 and TRBJ2-7; 7 bases fit TRBD2. The CDR3 is 14 amino acids. V dropped 0 bases and J dropped 2; count of bases not matched to a gene: 1. In germline, CDR1 is MNHEY, CDR2 SMNVEV (reference sequence). The CDR3 loop reads CASSLSGRTYEQYF. DNA for the CDR3: TGTGCCAGCAGTTTATCCGGGAGGACCTACGAGCAGTACTTC.

V and J are TRBV30 and TRBJ2-2; no clear D. This CDR3 has 11 amino acids. The ends were cut back, 1 base at V and 8 bases at J, with 5 bases in the middle. The germline gives CDR1 GTSNPN, CDR2 SVGIG (reference sequence). CDR3 coding DNA: TGTGCCTGGAGTGCAGGTGGGGAGCTGTTTTTT. It encodes CAWSAGGELFF.

This chain connects TRBV24-1 to TRBJ2-1; the D gene is possibly TRBD1 (6 bases). This CDR3 spans 13 amino acids. V lost 4 bases, J lost 4 bases, and 7 bases lay in between. Per germline, CDR1 KGHDR and CDR2 SFDVKD. CDR3 sequence (DNA): TGTGCCACCAGTGACACAGGGTACAATGAGCAGTTCTTC. Protein: CATSDTGYNEQFF.

The chain recombines TRBV23-1 with TRBJ2-3, with 7 bases fitting TRBD1. TRBV23-1 belongs to the ORF category, with a function that is uncertain. CDR3 size: 16 residues. Unmatched junction bases numbered 8, after V lost 2 bases and J lost 3 bases. CDR3 in amino acids: CASSQNETGPTDTQYF. The CDR3 DNA reads as TGCGCCAGCAGTCAAAACGAGACAGGGCCGACAGATACGCAGTATTTT.

The rearrangement links TRBV9 to TRBJ2-5; maybe TRBD2 (5 bases). V shed 1 base and J shed 3 bases, with 16 bases lying between them. The CDR3 has 16 amino acids. CDR1 and CDR2 from the germline V gene are SGDLS and YYNGEE. The CDR3 here is CASSVTGNGAEETQYF. The CDR3 bases are TGTGCCAGCAGCGTAACGGGGAACGGAGCGGAAGAGACCCAGTACTTC.

The V call is TRBV3-1 (or the pseudogene TRBV3-2), the J call TRBJ2-1; possibly TRBD2 for D (7 bases). The V end lost 1 base, the J end lost 14 bases, and 15 bases lay between the germline ends. CDR1 and CDR2 from the germline V gene are LGHDT and YNNKEL (reference sequence). The CDR3 length is 13 residues. The CDR3 is CASSQGGGRVEFF. In nucleotides, the CDR3 is TGTGCCAGCAGCCAAGGAGGGGGGAGGGTCGAGTTCTTC.

This rearrangement joins TRBV3-1 (or the pseudogene TRBV3-2) to TRBJ2-1; D possibly corresponds to TRBD1 (6 bases). The V end lost 10 bases, the J end lost 5 bases, and 18 bases lay between the germline ends. The CDR3 is made up of 14 amino acids. In germline, CDR1 is LGHDT, CDR2 YNNKEL (reference sequence). In DNA, the CDR3 is TGTGCCACCTGCAGGACAGCCTTAAACAATGAGCAGTTCTTC. Amino acid sequence: CATCRTALNNEQFF.

As for this clone: One end of the junction fails to match germline, which may point to a read error. This sequence joins TRBV7-3 and TRBJ2-3; D is uncertain. This CDR3 has 15 amino acids. Germline lookup yields CDR1 SGHTA and CDR2 FQGTGA. CDR3 bases: TGTGCCAGCAGCCTAACCCCTACTAGCACAGATACGCAGTATTTT. Its translation is CASSLTPTSTDTQYF.

The J gene is TRBJ2-7, the V gene TRBV6-5, with 9 bases fitting TRBD2. The V gene's germline CDR1 is MNHEY and CDR2 SVGAGI. This CDR3 region has 15 residues. V shed 8 bases and J 0 bases; nucleotides not matched to a gene: 8. The chain's CDR3 is CASCSGGLSSYEQYF. In nucleotides, the CDR3 is TGTGCCAGCTGTAGCGGGGGCCTCAGCTCCTACGAGCAGTACTTC.

V is TRBV2 and J is TRBJ1-6; maybe TRBD1 (6 bases). This CDR3 spans 14 amino acids. Germline V gives CDR1 SNHLY, CDR2 FYNNEI. Trimming took off 7 bases at V and 7 bases at J, with 14 bases between the two ends. CDR3 sequence reads: CASTPGQWNSPLHF. CDR3 nucleotide sequence: TGTGCCAGCACTCCCGGACAGTGGAATTCACCCCTCCACTTT.